A single sample gave rise to the 23 T cell receptor beta chains below, sequenced in a study of lymphopenia after photon versus proton radiotherapy. Some clones are missing from TCRdb's copy, which holds only in-frame ones; the method was immunoSEQ multiplex PCR. The table has approximately 35,000 clones, 85% to 90% seen once. This sample comprised peripheral blood, obtained from a patient treated with photon-based radiotherapy. These receptors were obtained from a woman aged 50 to 60 with pancreatic cancer.

This chain connects TRBV5-1 to TRBJ2-2; D not resolved. The V gene lost 7 bases and the J gene lost 6 bases, with 19 bases spanning the gap. CDR1 SGHRS and CDR2 YFSETQ come from the germline V gene. CDR3 length: 15 residues. The CDR3 here is CASGMEGAGAGELFF. The CDR3 nucleotides are TGCGCCAGCGGAATGGAAGGTGCTGGGGCCGGGGAGCTGTTTTTT.

This chain links TRBV6-1 with TRBJ2-1; 12 positions agree with TRBD2. The trim removed 4 bases at V and 8 bases at J, leaving 9 bases unmatched. The CDR3 covers 16 residues. Germline V CDR1 and CDR2: MNHNS, SASEGT. The chain's CDR3 is CASSGLAGGLYDEQFF. CDR3 bases: TGTGCCAGCAGTGGGCTAGCGGGAGGGCTTTACGATGAGCAGTTCTTC.

A single count supports this clone. J is TRBJ2-2 and V is TRBV19, with 7 nucleotides matching TRBD2. The V and J ends lost 8 bases and 6 bases, in that order; junction bases with no gene match: 3. Germline values: CDR1 LNHDA, CDR2 SQIVND (reference sequence). The CDR3 is 12 residues long. CDR3 residues: CASGEGPGELFF. The CDR3 DNA follows: TGTGCCAGTGGGGAGGGGCCCGGGGAGCTGTTTTTT.

The V call is TRBV19, the J call TRBJ2-1; no definite D call. V was shortened by 5 bases and J by 3 bases, with 11 bases between the two germline ends. Per the germline V gene, CDR1 is LNHDA and CDR2 is SQIVND (reference sequence). The CDR3 totals 14 residues. The CDR3 region is CASSRRASYNEQFF. DNA for the CDR3: TGTGCCAGTAGTCGACGGGCCAGCTACAATGAGCAGTTCTTC.

V usage is TRBV27 and J usage is TRBJ2-5; D is uncertain. V gave up 6 bases and J gave up 0 bases, with 8 bases separating them. Per germline, CDR1 MNHEY and CDR2 SMNVEV (reference sequence). The CDR3 length is 13 residues. This chain's CDR3 is CASSPADQETQYF. The DNA for the CDR3 is TGTGCCAGCAGCCCCGCGGACCAAGAGACCCAGTACTTC.

The rearrangement uses TRBV19 and TRBJ1-1; no definite D call. CDR1 is LNHDA and CDR2 is SQIVND in the germline V gene (reference sequence). The V end was cut by 6 bases, the J end by 4 bases, with 12 bases between. The CDR3 loop spans 13 amino acids. In DNA, the CDR3 is TGTGCCAGTAGCAGAGGATCGGGCACTGAAGCTTTCTTT. It codes for CASSRGSGTEAFF.

The chain joins TRBV28 to TRBJ2-7; D is perhaps TRBD1 or TRBD2 (6 bases each). Trimming took 8 bases from V and 2 from J, leaving 13 bases between them. This CDR3 spans 13 amino acids. The germline V gene has CDR1 MDHEN and CDR2 SYDVKM. The CDR3 coding sequence is TGTGCCAGCCGTAGGGGGGACCCCTACGAGCAGTACTTC. Translating it yields CASRRGDPYEQYF. The variable domain in full, completed from reference TRBV28 and TRBJ2-7, reads DVKVTQSSRYLVKRTGEKVFLECVQDMDHENMFWYRQDPGLGLRLIYFSYDVKMKEKGDIPEGYSVSREKKERFSLILESASTNQTSMYLCASRRGDPYEQYFGPGTRLTVT.

The V and J genes are TRBV6-5 and TRBJ2-7, with D unresolved. This CDR3 spans 15 amino acids. Trimming pared 0 bases from V and 2 bases from J, leaving 11 bases between. The germline V gene encodes CDR1 MNHEY and CDR2 SVGAGI. For the CDR3, the DNA is TGTGCCAGCAGTTACTCGGGGATTCTTACCTACGAGCAGTACTTC. It codes for CASSYSGILTYEQYF.

This clone was observed once. The chain combines TRBV19 with TRBJ2-2, with 8 bases that match TRBD1. The J segment lost 1 base and the V segment lost 6 bases, leaving 4 bases of the junction unmatched. CDR1 LNHDA and CDR2 SQIVND come from the germline V gene (reference sequence). The CDR3 covers 15 residues. The CDR3: CASRQGAGNTGELFF. The DNA for the CDR3 is TGTGCCAGTAGGCAGGGGGCCGGGAACACCGGGGAGCTGTTTTTT.

V is TRBV2 and J is TRBJ2-7; D remains ambiguous. V was clipped by 4 bases and J by 0 bases, with 10 bases between them. Germline loops: CDR1 SNHLY, CDR2 FYNNEI. The CDR3 extends over 14 amino acids. CDR3 region: CASSVGGTSYEQYF. CDR3 DNA sequence: TGTGCCAGCAGTGTTGGTGGCACCTCCTACGAGCAGTACTTC.

CDR3 nucleotide sequence: TGTGCCAGCAGTTACTCGAACTTACACGAGCAGTACTTC. Protein sequence: CASSYSNLHEQYF. V gene TRBV6-6 combines with J gene TRBJ2-7; no reliable D call. The CDR3 has 13 amino acids. V gave up 0 bases and J gave up 5 bases, with 8 bases separating them. Germline assignment: CDR1 MNHNY and CDR2 SVGAGI (reference sequence).

This chain joins TRBV10-3 and TRBJ2-5; possibly TRBD1 or TRBD2 for D (5 bases each). With 5 bases removed from V and 4 bases from J, the gap between germline ends came to 11 bases. Germline V CDR1 and CDR2: ENHRY, SYGVKD. The CDR3 totals 13 residues. The CDR3, as DNA: TGTGCCATCAGTTCCACTGGGACAGAGACCCAGTACTTC. Its protein product is CAISSTGTETQYF.

This clone has more than one count but fewer than ten. The genes are TRBV28 and TRBJ1-5; D is possibly TRBD1 (6 bases). With 6 bases removed from V and 7 bases from J, the gap between germline ends came to 13 bases. CDR3 length: 13 residues. Germline CDR1 is MDHEN and CDR2 is SYDVKM. CDR3 DNA sequence: TGTGCCAGCAGGCCGGGGGGCGCGCAGCCCCAGCATTTT. The encoded protein is CASRPGGAQPQHF.

The chain couples TRBV9 to TRBJ2-3; D uncertain. This CDR3 is 17 amino acids long. V lost 0 bases, J lost 1 base, and 15 bases lay in between. Germline V gene lookup returns CDR1 SGDLS and CDR2 YYNGEE. CDR3 protein: CASSVAKDPDGTDTQYF. CDR3 nucleotide sequence: TGTGCCAGCAGCGTAGCTAAGGATCCAGACGGCACAGATACGCAGTATTTT.

The chain uses TRBV6-1 and TRBJ2-7, with D possibly being TRBD1 (5 bases). Germline CDR1 and CDR2: MNHNS and SASEGT. The CDR3 totals 14 residues. V gave up 8 bases and J gave up 0 bases, with 14 bases separating them. The CDR3: CASAQRGSSYEQYF. For the CDR3, the DNA is TGTGCCAGCGCCCAAAGGGGCAGCTCCTACGAGCAGTACTTC.

This clone was observed a few times. This sequence joins TRBV7-9 and TRBJ1-4, with a tentative D call TRBD1 (5 bases). The V gene lost 7 bases and the J gene lost 5 bases, with 20 bases spanning the gap. The length of the CDR3 is 16 residues. Germline assignment: CDR1 SEHNR and CDR2 FQNEAQ (reference sequence). CDR3 protein: CASTDRGAGLNEKLFF. CDR3 in DNA: TGTGCCAGCACCGATAGGGGAGCAGGACTCAATGAAAAACTGTTTTTT.

This clone was counted once. The CDR3 is CASSFQETQYF. The CDR3 region has the DNA TGTGCCAGCAGCTTCCAAGAGACCCAGTACTTC. J is TRBJ2-5 and V is TRBV7-6; D is undetermined. Between the trimmed V and J ends, which lost 3 bases and 1 base, there was a span of 0 bases. The CDR3 has 11 amino acids. Germline V gene sequence: CDR1 SGHVS, CDR2 FNYEAQ.

This rearrangement joins TRBV6-5 to TRBJ1-2; no clear D gene. The CDR3 runs 14 residues. Germline V lookup: CDR1 MNHEY, CDR2 SVGAGI. V lost 0 bases to trimming and J lost 8 bases, with 13 bases between them. The CDR3 sequence: CASSYSVGAAGYTF. The CDR3 DNA follows: TGTGCCAGCAGTTACTCCGTAGGCGCGGCGGGCTACACCTTC.

The V gene is TRBV7-3, the J gene TRBJ1-4; D call uncertain. The CDR3 consists of 15 residues. Trimming left V 2 bases short and J 8 bases short, with 15 bases between. In germline, CDR1 is SGHTA, CDR2 FQGTGA. The CDR3 bases are TGTGCCAGCAGCTTAGGCCCCGGGGATGGCGAAAAACTGTTTTTT. This sequence encodes CASSLGPGDGEKLFF.

This clone was detected only once. This chain uses TRBV6-1 with TRBJ1-2; TRBD1 is a possible D gene (6 bases). V was trimmed by 8 bases and J by 9 bases, leaving 16 bases between them. Germline CDR1 and CDR2: MNHNS and SASEGT. The CDR3 runs 12 residues. The CDR3 is CASSRGDSSYTF. For the CDR3, the DNA is TGTGCCAGCTCCAGGGGCGACAGTAGCTACACCTTC.

V gene TRBV6-5 combines with J gene TRBJ1-1; D gene ambiguous. V lost 5 bases and J lost 0, with 13 bases in between. This CDR3 spans 15 amino acids. The germline V gene encodes CDR1 MNHEY and CDR2 SVGAGI. CDR3 loop: CASSRPRGVNTEAFF. The DNA for the CDR3 is TGTGCCAGCAGTCGACCGCGGGGAGTGAACACTGAAGCTTTCTTT.

The CDR3 region has the DNA TGTGCCAGCAGCTTAGACAGGGACCAGCCCCAGCATTTT. Protein product: CASSLDRDQPQHF. The chain is built from TRBV7-2 and TRBJ1-5, with D perhaps matching TRBD1 (6 bases). The germline gives CDR1 SGHTA, CDR2 FQGNSA. Deletions cut 1 base from V and 7 bases from J, with 8 bases between. The CDR3 length is 13 residues.

The V and J genes are TRBV28 and TRBJ2-7; 10 nucleotides line up with TRBD2. The V and J ends lost 4 bases and 2 bases, in that order; junction bases with no gene match: 2. Germline lookup yields CDR1 MDHEN and CDR2 SYDVKM. The CDR3 covers 14 residues. The CDR3 here is CASSSSGSPYEQYF. The CDR3 DNA sequence: TGTGCCAGCAGTTCTAGCGGGAGTCCCTACGAGCAGTACTTC.